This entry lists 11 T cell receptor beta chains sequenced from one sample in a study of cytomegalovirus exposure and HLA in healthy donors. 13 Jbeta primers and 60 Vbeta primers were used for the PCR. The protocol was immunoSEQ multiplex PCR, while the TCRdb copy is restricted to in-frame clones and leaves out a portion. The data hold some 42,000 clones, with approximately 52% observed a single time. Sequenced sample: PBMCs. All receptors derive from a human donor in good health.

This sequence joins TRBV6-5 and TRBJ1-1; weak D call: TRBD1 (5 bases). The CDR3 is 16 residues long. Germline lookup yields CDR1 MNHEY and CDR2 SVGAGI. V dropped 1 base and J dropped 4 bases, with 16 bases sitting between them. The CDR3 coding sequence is TGTGCCAGCAGTTACTTAGGTGCAGGGCCAGGCACTGAAGCTTTCTTT. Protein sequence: CASSYLGAGPGTEAFF.

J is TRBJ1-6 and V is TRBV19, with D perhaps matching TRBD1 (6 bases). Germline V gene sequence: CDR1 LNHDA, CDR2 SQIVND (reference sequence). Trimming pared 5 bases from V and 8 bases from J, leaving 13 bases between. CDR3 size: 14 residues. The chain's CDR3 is CASSPGQKHSPLHF. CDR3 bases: TGTGCCAGTAGTCCGGGACAAAAGCATTCACCCCTCCACTTT. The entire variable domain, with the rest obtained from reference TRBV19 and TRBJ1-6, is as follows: DGGITQSPKYLFRKEGQNVTLSCEQNLNHDAMYWYRQDPGQGLRLIYYSQIVNDFQKGDIAEGYSVSREKKESFPLTVTSAQKNPTAFYLCASSPGQKHSPLHFGNGTRLTVT.

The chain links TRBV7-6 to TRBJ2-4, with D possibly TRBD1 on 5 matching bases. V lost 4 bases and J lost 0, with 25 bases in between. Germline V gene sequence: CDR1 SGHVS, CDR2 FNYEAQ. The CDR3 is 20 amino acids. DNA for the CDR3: TGTGCCAGCAGCTCGCCAAGTGGACACGGATTGCCCCTAGCCAAAAACATTCAGTACTTC. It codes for CASSSPSGHGLPLAKNIQYF.

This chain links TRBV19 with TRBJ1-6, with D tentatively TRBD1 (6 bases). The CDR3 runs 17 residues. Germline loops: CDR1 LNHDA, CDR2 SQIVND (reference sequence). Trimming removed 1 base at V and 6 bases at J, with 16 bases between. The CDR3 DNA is TGTGCCAGTAGTATAGGTTACAGGGACACCTTTAATTCACCCCTCCACTTT. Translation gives CASSIGYRDTFNSPLHF.

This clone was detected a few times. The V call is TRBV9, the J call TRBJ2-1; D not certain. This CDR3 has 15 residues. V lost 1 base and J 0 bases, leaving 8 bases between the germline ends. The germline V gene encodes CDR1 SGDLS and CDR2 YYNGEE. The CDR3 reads CASSVSPVSYNEQFF. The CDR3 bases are TGTGCCAGCAGCGTATCACCGGTCTCCTACAATGAGCAGTTCTTC.

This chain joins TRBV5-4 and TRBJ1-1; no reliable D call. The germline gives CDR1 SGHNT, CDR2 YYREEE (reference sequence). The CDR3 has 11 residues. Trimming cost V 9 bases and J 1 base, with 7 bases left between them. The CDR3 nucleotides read TGTGCCACCAGGAGGAACACTGAAGCTTTCTTT. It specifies CATRRNTEAFF.

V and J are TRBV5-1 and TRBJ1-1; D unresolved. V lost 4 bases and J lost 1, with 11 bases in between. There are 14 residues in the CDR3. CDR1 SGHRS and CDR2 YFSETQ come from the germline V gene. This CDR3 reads CASSRAGANTEAFF. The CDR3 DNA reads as TGCGCCAGCAGCAGAGCGGGCGCGAACACTGAAGCTTTCTTT.

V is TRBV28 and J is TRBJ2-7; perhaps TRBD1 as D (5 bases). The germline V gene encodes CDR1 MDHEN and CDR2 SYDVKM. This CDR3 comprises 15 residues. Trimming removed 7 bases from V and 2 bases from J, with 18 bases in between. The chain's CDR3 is CASNPVSQVPYEQYF. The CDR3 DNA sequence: TGTGCCAGCAACCCAGTTTCACAGGTACCCTACGAGCAGTACTTC.

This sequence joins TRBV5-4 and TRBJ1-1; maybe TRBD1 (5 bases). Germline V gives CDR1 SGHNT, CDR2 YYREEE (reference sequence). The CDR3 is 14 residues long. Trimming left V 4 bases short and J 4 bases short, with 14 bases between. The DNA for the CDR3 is TGTGCCAGCAGCCAGGGTGGTCTTACCACTGAAGCTTTCTTT. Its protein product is CASSQGGLTTEAFF.

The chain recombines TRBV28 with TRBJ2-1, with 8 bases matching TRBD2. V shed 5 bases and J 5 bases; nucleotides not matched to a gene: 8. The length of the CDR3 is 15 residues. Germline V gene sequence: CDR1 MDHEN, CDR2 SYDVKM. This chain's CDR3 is CASSAPRGGNNEQFF. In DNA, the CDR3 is TGTGCCAGCAGTGCCCCCCGGGGGGGAAACAATGAGCAGTTCTTC.

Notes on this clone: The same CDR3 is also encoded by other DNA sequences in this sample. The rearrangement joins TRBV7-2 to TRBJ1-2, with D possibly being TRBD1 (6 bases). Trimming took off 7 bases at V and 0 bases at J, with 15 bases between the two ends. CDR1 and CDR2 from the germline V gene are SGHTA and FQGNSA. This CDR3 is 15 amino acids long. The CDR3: CASTVNRATNYGYTF. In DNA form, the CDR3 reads TGTGCCAGCACCGTGAACAGGGCCACTAACTATGGCTACACCTTC. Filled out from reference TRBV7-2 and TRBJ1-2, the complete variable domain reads GAGVSQSPSNKVTEKGKDVELRCDPISGHTALYWYRQSLGQGLEFLIYFQGNSAPDKSGLPSDRFSAERTGGSVSTLTIQRTQQEDSAVYLCASTVNRATNYGYTFGSGTRLTVV.